This is a list of T cell receptor beta chains from one sample in a study of radiation and T cells in renal cell carcinoma. The data were produced by immunoSEQ multiplex PCR, yet TCRdb's version contains in-frame clones alone and is incomplete. The sample records approximately 170,000 clones, about 87% being singletons. The source material was blood, sampled from a patient whose treatment included radiotherapy and nephrectomy. These receptors were obtained from a woman in her fifties or sixties with renal cell carcinoma. Each CDR3 is given with its conserved first and last residue. Fields, in order: clone size, D gene, J gene, V gene, CDR3 DNA, CDR3 protein. D genes are given only for firm matches. Only part of the rows carry a size: once, few, many, or a class if the clone is expanded.

.,.,TRBJ1-6,TRBV7-2,TGTGCCAGCAGCTTAGCCGCTCCCGGAGGGCAATCACCCCTCCACTTT,CASSLAAPGGQSPLHF
.,TRBD1,TRBJ1-1,TRBV14,TGTGCCAGCAGCCTATCCAGGGGGACCACTGAAGCTTTCTTT,CASSLSRGTTEAFF
.,.,TRBJ2-1,TRBV4-1,TGCGCCAGCAGCTTAAGAGGTGGGACTCTCTACAATGAGCAGTTCTTC,CASSLRGGTLYNEQFF
.,.,TRBJ2-5,TRBV7-6,TGTGCCAGCAGCCCCCGCCCGACGGGACGCCAAGAGACCCAGTACTTC,CASSPRPTGRQETQYF
few,.,TRBJ1-2,TRBV2,TGTGCCAGCAGTGAAAGCTCCTATGGCTACACCTTC,CASSESSYGYTF
once,TRBD1,TRBJ1-2,TRBV6-1,TGTGCCAGCAGTGAAGCCCTAAGGGGGCTCTATGGCTACACCTTC,CASSEALRGLYGYTF
few,TRBD1,TRBJ2-7,TRBV6-1,TGTGCCAGCAGTGATTACGGGACAGGGTTCTACGAGCAGTACTTC,CASSDYGTGFYEQYF
.,TRBD2,TRBJ2-1,TRBV4-1,TGCGCCAGCAGCCAAGCCCGACTAGCGGGGAACAATGAGCAGTTCTTC,CASSQARLAGNNEQFF
.,TRBD1,TRBJ1-1,TRBV5-1,TGCGCCAGCAGCTTACAGGGGCATGGCACGAACACTGAAGCTTTCTTT,CASSLQGHGTNTEAFF
.,.,TRBJ1-5,TRBV5-6,TGTGCCAGCAGTGAGGGACGGAGAAATCAGCCCCAGCATTTT,CASSEGRRNQPQHF
.,.,TRBJ1-2,TRBV2,TGTGCCAGCAGCGCTGGACAGATTAACTATGGCTACACCTTC,CASSAGQINYGYTF
.,.,TRBJ2-3,TRBV29-1,TGCAGCGTCTGGACCGACACAGATACGCAGTATTTT,CSVWTDTDTQYF
once,TRBD1,TRBJ1-1,TRBV10-3,TGTGCCAGCAGCCCCCTGACAGGGGACACTGAAGCTTTCTTT,CASSPLTGDTEAFF
.,.,TRBJ2-7,TRBV29-1,TGCAGCGTTGCGGTACCGGGTCGCGACGAGCAGTACTTC,CSVAVPGRDEQYF
once,.,TRBJ2-7,TRBV6-5,TGTGCCAGCAGCTACAGGGAGGGCTACGAGCAGTACTTC,CASSYREGYEQYF
.,.,TRBJ2-2,TRBV5-1,TGCGCCAGCAGCTTGAGCCAGCGGAACACCGGGGAGCTGTTTTTT,CASSLSQRNTGELFF
.,.,TRBJ2-3,TRBV11-1,TGTGCCAGCAGCTTAAACAGGGGACTCACAGATACGCAGTATTTT,CASSLNRGLTDTQYF
.,TRBD2,TRBJ2-3,TRBV7-9,TGTGCCAGCAGCTCCCATAGCGGGGGTACGTATTTT,CASSSHSGGTYF
.,TRBD1,TRBJ2-2,TRBV7-2,TGTGCCAGCAGCTTAGACAGGGGCACCGGGGAGCTGTTTTTT,CASSLDRGTGELFF
.,TRBD1,TRBJ2-7,TRBV5-1,TGCGCCAGCAGCTTGGGCCCGACAGGGAACTACGAGCAGTACTTC,CASSLGPTGNYEQYF
.,.,TRBJ1-5,TRBV5-5,TGTGCCAGCAGCTTGACGGATTATAGCAATCAGCCCCAGCATTTT,CASSLTDYSNQPQHF
.,.,TRBJ1-6,TRBV5-1,TGCGCCAGCAGCCCTGACATTTATAATTCACCCCTCCACTTT,CASSPDIYNSPLHF
.,TRBD1,TRBJ2-7,TRBV7-2,TGTGCCAGCAGCCTCGCTGGACAGGGGACCTACGAGCAGTACTTC,CASSLAGQGTYEQYF
once,.,TRBJ1-6,TRBV27,TGTGCCAGCAGCCCCAACACGGAGAGCTCCTATAATTCACCCCTCCACTTT,CASSPNTESSYNSPLHF
.,.,TRBJ1-2,TRBV18,TGTGCCAGCTCACCACTGGCGGAAGATCGTGGCTACACCTTC,CASSPLAEDRGYTF
.,.,TRBJ2-1,TRBV7-8,TGTGCCAGCAGCTTAGGGGCGCCGGGGACAAATTACAATGAGCAGTTCTTC,CASSLGAPGTNYNEQFF
.,.,TRBJ2-5,TRBV21-1,TGTGCCAGGCTTGGGGCGTCGGGGGAGACCCAGTACTTC,CARLGASGETQYF
.,.,TRBJ2-5,TRBV6-4,TGTGCCAGTTCGCGGGGACCACAAGAGACCCAGTACTTC,CASSRGPQETQYF
once,.,TRBJ1-6,TRBV11-3,TGTGCCAGCAGCTCCGGACAGAGTAATTCACCCCTCCACTTT,CASSSGQSNSPLHF
.,TRBD2,TRBJ2-1,TRBV13,TGTGCCAGCAGCCCCCTGGGGCGGGGGGGCATCTATGAGCAGTTCTTC,CASSPLGRGGIYEQFF
few,.,TRBJ1-6,TRBV25-1,TGTGCCAGCAGTGAATATCAGGGACGCAATTCACCCCTCCACTTT,CASSEYQGRNSPLHF
.,TRBD1,TRBJ1-4,TRBV2,TGTGCCAGCAGTGCCCGGACAGGCGCTTATGAAAAACTGTTTTTT,CASSARTGAYEKLFF
.,.,TRBJ2-7,TRBV7-2,TGTGCCAGCAGCGCTCGATCGCGCTACGAGCAGTACTTC,CASSARSRYEQYF